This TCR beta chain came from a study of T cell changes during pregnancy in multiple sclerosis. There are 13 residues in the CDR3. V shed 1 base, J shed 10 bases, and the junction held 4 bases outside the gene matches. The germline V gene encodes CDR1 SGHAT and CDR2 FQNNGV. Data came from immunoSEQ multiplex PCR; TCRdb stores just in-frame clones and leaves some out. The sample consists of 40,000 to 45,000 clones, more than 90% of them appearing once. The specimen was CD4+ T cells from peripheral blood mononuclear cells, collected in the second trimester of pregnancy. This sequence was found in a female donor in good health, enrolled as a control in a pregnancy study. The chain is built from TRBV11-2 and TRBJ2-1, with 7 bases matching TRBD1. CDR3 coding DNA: TGTGCCAGCAGCTTAGTGACAGGGAACGAGCAGTTCTTC. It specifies CASSLVTGNEQFF.